The rows below give T cell receptor beta chains drawn from one sample of a study of T cells after somatic rescue of genetic block. Sequencing used immunoSEQ multiplex PCR; TCRdb keeps in-frame clones, though not all of them. The sample lists around 12,000 clones; 74% were seen once. The specimen was peripheral blood mononuclear cells (PBMCs). These TCRs come from a boy aged 5-17 years. CDR3s include the opening cysteine and the closing phenylalanine or tryptophan. Each record gives: D gene, J gene, clone size, V gene, CDR3 protein, CDR3 DNA. A D gene is named only where the DNA matches it firmly. Only part of the rows carry a size: once, few, many, or a class if the clone is expanded.

D gene: NA; J gene: TRBJ2-5; clone size: NA; V gene: TRBV25-1; CDR3 protein: CASGNRARETQYF; CDR3 DNA: TGTGCCAGCGGAAACAGGGCTAGGGAGACCCAGTACTTC
D gene: NA; J gene: TRBJ2-4; clone size: NA; V gene: TRBV28; CDR3 protein: CASSRAKNIQYF; CDR3 DNA: TGTGCCAGCAGTCGAGCCAAAAACATTCAGTACTTC
D gene: TRBD2; J gene: TRBJ2-7; clone size: NA; V gene: TRBV15; CDR3 protein: CATSRGVGLAGSPTYEQYF; CDR3 DNA: TGTGCCACCAGCAGGGGCGTAGGACTAGCGGGATCACCTACCTACGAGCAGTACTTC
D gene: NA; J gene: TRBJ2-1; clone size: NA; V gene: TRBV5-8; CDR3 protein: CASSFDGSTGEQFF; CDR3 DNA: TGTGCCAGCAGCTTTGACGGTTCAACGGGGGAGCAGTTCTTC
D gene: TRBD1; J gene: TRBJ1-6; clone size: NA; V gene: TRBV5-4; CDR3 protein: CASSLDRGLSPLHF; CDR3 DNA: TGTGCCAGCAGCTTGGACAGGGGGCTTTCACCCCTCCACTTT
D gene: NA; J gene: TRBJ2-7; clone size: NA; V gene: TRBV7-2; CDR3 protein: CASSSWGYEQYF; CDR3 DNA: TGTGCCAGCAGCTCTTGGGGGTACGAGCAGTACTTC
D gene: TRBD2; J gene: TRBJ2-7; clone size: NA; V gene: TRBV2; CDR3 protein: CASTPGTSGSGEQYF; CDR3 DNA: TGTGCCAGCACCCCCGGGACTAGCGGGAGCGGCGAGCAGTACTTC
D gene: TRBD2; J gene: TRBJ2-3; clone size: few; V gene: TRBV28; CDR3 protein: CASSPLAVNTDTQYF; CDR3 DNA: TGTGCCAGCAGTCCACTAGCGGTTAACACAGATACGCAGTATTTT
D gene: TRBD2; J gene: TRBJ2-3; clone size: NA; V gene: TRBV11-2; CDR3 protein: CASSFRGGRGVTDTQYF; CDR3 DNA: TGTGCCAGCAGCTTTAGGGGCGGGAGGGGGGTGACAGATACGCAGTATTTT
D gene: TRBD2; J gene: TRBJ2-1; clone size: NA; V gene: TRBV11-3; CDR3 protein: CASSPGGIYNEQFF; CDR3 DNA: TGTGCCAGCAGTCCCGGGGGGATTTACAATGAGCAGTTCTTC
D gene: NA; J gene: TRBJ1-2; clone size: NA; V gene: TRBV6-5; CDR3 protein: CASRPDTLRGYTF; CDR3 DNA: TGTGCCAGCAGACCTGACACCCTAAGGGGCTACACCTTC
D gene: NA; J gene: TRBJ2-3; clone size: NA; V gene: TRBV7-9; CDR3 protein: CASSRSRDTQYF; CDR3 DNA: TGTGCCAGCAGCCGAAGCCGAGATACGCAGTATTTT
D gene: NA; J gene: TRBJ2-1; clone size: NA; V gene: TRBV10-3; CDR3 protein: CAISELNNEQFF; CDR3 DNA: TGTGCCATCAGTGAGTTGAACAATGAGCAGTTCTTC
D gene: NA; J gene: TRBJ2-7; clone size: NA; V gene: TRBV7-6; CDR3 protein: CASSSGSSYEQYF; CDR3 DNA: TGTGCCAGCAGCTCCGGGTCTTCCTACGAGCAGTACTTC
D gene: NA; J gene: TRBJ2-1; clone size: few; V gene: TRBV5-4; CDR3 protein: CASKQGSNEQFF; CDR3 DNA: TGTGCGAGCAAACAGGGTTCCAATGAGCAGTTCTTC
D gene: NA; J gene: TRBJ2-7; clone size: once; V gene: TRBV30; CDR3 protein: CACGGGQGIYEQYF; CDR3 DNA: TGTGCCTGCGGGGGGGGACAGGGAATCTACGAGCAGTACTTC
D gene: TRBD1; J gene: TRBJ1-1; clone size: NA; V gene: TRBV9; CDR3 protein: CASSALTGGAYMNTEAFF; CDR3 DNA: TGTGCCAGCAGCGCCCTTACAGGGGGCGCCTACATGAACACTGAAGCTTTCTTT
D gene: NA; J gene: TRBJ1-5; clone size: NA; V gene: TRBV6-5; CDR3 protein: CASSYSPGPNQPQHF; CDR3 DNA: TGTGCCAGCAGTTACTCTCCAGGACCCAATCAGCCCCAGCATTTT
D gene: TRBD2; J gene: TRBJ2-3; clone size: NA; V gene: TRBV10-1; CDR3 protein: CASSESAGGGDTQYF; CDR3 DNA: TGCGCCAGCAGTGAATCTGCGGGAGGCGGGGATACGCAGTATTTT
D gene: NA; J gene: TRBJ1-1; clone size: NA; V gene: TRBV27; CDR3 protein: CASSRTGSEAFF; CDR3 DNA: TGTGCCAGCAGTAGAACAGGGTCTGAAGCTTTCTTT
D gene: NA; J gene: TRBJ2-1; clone size: NA; V gene: TRBV10-1; CDR3 protein: CASSESPRGEQFF; CDR3 DNA: TGCGCCAGCAGTGAGTCGCCCCGTGGTGAGCAGTTCTTC
D gene: TRBD1; J gene: TRBJ2-5; clone size: NA; V gene: TRBV19; CDR3 protein: CASSSTGGINQETQYF; CDR3 DNA: TGTGCCAGTAGTAGCACAGGGGGCATCAACCAAGAGACCCAGTACTTC
D gene: NA; J gene: TRBJ2-7; clone size: NA; V gene: TRBV7-2; CDR3 protein: CASSYTGLEYEQYF; CDR3 DNA: TGTGCCAGCAGCTATACAGGGCTAGAGTACGAGCAGTACTTC
D gene: NA; J gene: TRBJ1-4; clone size: NA; V gene: TRBV6-6; CDR3 protein: CASRQIRVNEKLFF; CDR3 DNA: TGTGCCAGCAGGCAGATTCGGGTTAATGAAAAACTGTTTTTT
D gene: NA; J gene: TRBJ2-7; clone size: NA; V gene: TRBV9; CDR3 protein: CASSLLPLYEQYF; CDR3 DNA: TGTGCCAGCAGCCTACTACCCCTCTACGAGCAGTACTTC
D gene: NA; J gene: TRBJ2-5; clone size: NA; V gene: TRBV6-5; CDR3 protein: CASYQVQETQYF; CDR3 DNA: TGTGCCAGCTATCAGGTCCAAGAGACCCAGTACTTC
D gene: NA; J gene: TRBJ2-3; clone size: NA; V gene: TRBV10-2; CDR3 protein: CASSDVGTQYF; CDR3 DNA: TGCGCCAGCAGTGACGTCGGGACGCAGTATTTT
D gene: NA; J gene: TRBJ2-7; clone size: NA; V gene: TRBV5-1; CDR3 protein: CASSLVTGLYEQYF; CDR3 DNA: TGCGCCAGCAGCTTGGTGACGGGACTTTACGAGCAGTACTTC
D gene: NA; J gene: TRBJ2-1; clone size: NA; V gene: TRBV5-8; CDR3 protein: CASSLDISNEQFF; CDR3 DNA: TGTGCCAGCAGCCTGGACATTTCCAATGAGCAGTTCTTC
D gene: NA; J gene: TRBJ1-2; clone size: NA; V gene: TRBV10-3; CDR3 protein: CAINGGGPNYGYTF; CDR3 DNA: TGTGCCATCAACGGGGGCGGACCTAACTATGGCTACACCTTC
D gene: TRBD2; J gene: TRBJ2-1; clone size: once; V gene: TRBV7-8; CDR3 protein: CASSFFLAGVWDNEQFF; CDR3 DNA: TGTGCCAGCAGCTTCTTCTTAGCGGGAGTTTGGGACAATGAGCAGTTCTTC
D gene: NA; J gene: TRBJ2-5; clone size: NA; V gene: TRBV19; CDR3 protein: CASSIGPGLSWETQYF; CDR3 DNA: TGTGCCAGTAGTATAGGGCCCGGACTGTCGTGGGAGACCCAGTACTTC
D gene: TRBD2; J gene: TRBJ2-7; clone size: once; V gene: TRBV9; CDR3 protein: CASSGLAGGAEQYF; CDR3 DNA: TGTGCCAGCAGCGGCCTAGCGGGAGGAGCCGAGCAGTACTTC
D gene: NA; J gene: TRBJ2-7; clone size: NA; V gene: TRBV5-1; CDR3 protein: CASGLGTYEQYF; CDR3 DNA: TGCGCCAGCGGATTGGGGACCTACGAGCAGTACTTC
D gene: NA; J gene: TRBJ1-2; clone size: NA; V gene: TRBV18; CDR3 protein: CASSPRMGDHSVSYGYTF; CDR3 DNA: TGTGCCAGCTCACCACGGATGGGCGACCACTCTGTGAGCTATGGCTACACCTTC
D gene: NA; J gene: TRBJ2-4; clone size: NA; V gene: TRBV6-6; CDR3 protein: CATHPGPGDKNIQYF; CDR3 DNA: TGTGCCACCCATCCCGGCCCCGGGGACAAAAACATTCAGTACTTC
D gene: NA; J gene: TRBJ1-6; clone size: few; V gene: TRBV6-6; CDR3 protein: CASSGDGNSPLHF; CDR3 DNA: TGTGCCAGCAGTGGTGACGGTAATTCACCCCTCCACTTT
D gene: NA; J gene: TRBJ2-7; clone size: NA; V gene: TRBV18; CDR3 protein: CASSPVTYEQYF; CDR3 DNA: TGTGCCAGCTCACCAGTCACGTACGAGCAGTACTTC
D gene: NA; J gene: TRBJ1-2; clone size: NA; V gene: TRBV11-2; CDR3 protein: CASSLVDRIYGYTF; CDR3 DNA: TGTGCCAGCAGCTTAGTCGACAGAATCTATGGCTACACCTTC
D gene: TRBD2; J gene: TRBJ2-5; clone size: NA; V gene: TRBV18; CDR3 protein: CASSLRVAGSQETQYF; CDR3 DNA: TGTGCCAGCTCACTGCGGGTAGCGGGGTCGCAAGAGACCCAGTACTTC
D gene: NA; J gene: TRBJ2-5; clone size: NA; V gene: TRBV21-1; CDR3 protein: CASRNKGQGETQYF; CDR3 DNA: TGTGCCAGCAGGAATAAAGGACAGGGAGAGACCCAGTACTTC
D gene: NA; J gene: TRBJ2-3; clone size: once; V gene: TRBV6-1; CDR3 protein: CASCYLWTDTQYF; CDR3 DNA: TGTGCCAGCTGCTACCTATGGACAGATACGCAGTATTTT
D gene: NA; J gene: TRBJ1-3; clone size: NA; V gene: TRBV19; CDR3 protein: CASSAGQLFSGNTIYF; CDR3 DNA: TGTGCCAGTAGTGCTGGACAGCTATTCTCTGGAAACACCATATATTTT
D gene: NA; J gene: TRBJ1-1; clone size: NA; V gene: TRBV18; CDR3 protein: CASSPQGLNTEAFF; CDR3 DNA: TGTGCCAGCTCACCACAGGGGTTGAACACTGAAGCTTTCTTT
D gene: TRBD2; J gene: TRBJ2-1; clone size: NA; V gene: TRBV9; CDR3 protein: CASSETNSGRADIEQFF; CDR3 DNA: TGTGCCAGCAGCGAAACCAATAGCGGGAGGGCCGACATCGAACAGTTCTTC
D gene: NA; J gene: TRBJ2-1; clone size: few; V gene: TRBV27; CDR3 protein: CASKKDSYNEQFF; CDR3 DNA: TGTGCCAGCAAAAAGGACTCCTACAATGAGCAGTTCTTC
D gene: TRBD1; J gene: TRBJ1-6; clone size: few; V gene: TRBV28; CDR3 protein: CASSRGQGKGSPLHF; CDR3 DNA: TGTGCCAGCAGCCGGGGACAGGGCAAGGGGTCACCCCTCCACTTT
D gene: TRBD2; J gene: TRBJ2-5; clone size: few; V gene: TRBV2; CDR3 protein: CASRESGGAQTQYF; CDR3 DNA: TGTGCCAGCAGGGAGAGCGGGGGGGCACAGACCCAGTACTTC
D gene: TRBD1; J gene: TRBJ2-7; clone size: once; V gene: TRBV6-4; CDR3 protein: CASSDCSRDRASYEQYF; CDR3 DNA: TGTGCCAGCAGTGACTGTAGCCGGGACAGGGCCTCCTACGAGCAGTACTTC
D gene: TRBD1; J gene: TRBJ2-7; clone size: few; V gene: TRBV6-5; CDR3 protein: CASRGTVTYEQYF; CDR3 DNA: TGTGCCAGCAGGGGGACAGTAACCTACGAGCAGTACTTC
D gene: NA; J gene: TRBJ2-7; clone size: NA; V gene: TRBV30; CDR3 protein: CAWNSGADSWTYEQYF; CDR3 DNA: TGTGCCTGGAACTCGGGGGCAGACTCTTGGACCTACGAGCAGTACTTC
D gene: TRBD1; J gene: TRBJ2-1; clone size: few; V gene: TRBV30; CDR3 protein: CAWSFLWGQSSYNEQFF; CDR3 DNA: TGTGCCTGGAGTTTTCTCTGGGGACAGAGCTCCTACAATGAGCAGTTCTTC
D gene: TRBD1; J gene: TRBJ1-1; clone size: NA; V gene: TRBV6-1; CDR3 protein: CASSEPFPGQGSGYTEAFF; CDR3 DNA: TGTGCCAGCAGTGAACCCTTCCCGGGACAGGGATCGGGTTACACTGAAGCTTTCTTT
D gene: TRBD1; J gene: TRBJ1-2; clone size: medium-sized; V gene: TRBV28; CDR3 protein: CASSADRGHGYTF; CDR3 DNA: TGTGCCAGCAGTGCGGACAGGGGGCATGGCTACACCTTC
D gene: NA; J gene: TRBJ2-3; clone size: NA; V gene: TRBV4-1; CDR3 protein: CASSQETGTDTQYF; CDR3 DNA: TGCGCCAGCAGCCAAGAAACCGGGACAGATACGCAGTATTTT
D gene: TRBD1; J gene: TRBJ1-1; clone size: few; V gene: TRBV10-3; CDR3 protein: CAIRTGPMNTEAFF; CDR3 DNA: TGTGCCATCCGGACAGGGCCTATGAACACTGAAGCTTTCTTT
D gene: NA; J gene: TRBJ1-2; clone size: NA; V gene: TRBV7-2; CDR3 protein: CASSLANTDSNYGYTF; CDR3 DNA: TGTGCCAGCAGCTTAGCGAATACAGACTCTAACTATGGCTACACCTTC
D gene: NA; J gene: TRBJ2-7; clone size: few; V gene: TRBV30; CDR3 protein: CAWSVVSRPYEQYF; CDR3 DNA: TGTGCCTGGAGTGTGGTAAGTCGTCCCTACGAGCAGTACTTC
D gene: TRBD2; J gene: TRBJ2-1; clone size: NA; V gene: TRBV11-2; CDR3 protein: CASSGTTYNEQFF; CDR3 DNA: TGTGCCAGCTCCGGGACTACATACAATGAGCAGTTCTTC
D gene: NA; J gene: TRBJ2-7; clone size: NA; V gene: TRBV28; CDR3 protein: CASVKQGPYRSSYEQYF; CDR3 DNA: TGTGCCAGCGTAAAGCAGGGTCCCTACAGGAGCTCCTACGAGCAGTACTTC